These 19 T cell receptor beta chains share one sample of origin, sequenced in a study of cytomegalovirus exposure and HLA in healthy donors. The PCR contained 60 Vbeta and 13 Jbeta primers. The table came from immunoSEQ multiplex PCR; TCRdb's copy has only in-frame clones and leaves some out. The sample contains roughly 150,000 clones, roughly 75% of which appear only once. The material sequenced was PBMCs. The receptors derive from a man younger than 35 in good health and CMV-seropositive.

Regarding this clone: Other DNA sequences in this specimen translate into the identical CDR3. The chain links TRBV11-2 to TRBJ2-7; no definite D call. The CDR3 consists of 12 residues. Trimming took off 0 bases at V and 4 bases at J, with 4 bases between the two ends. Germline V CDR1 and CDR2: SGHAT, FQNNGV. The DNA for the CDR3 is TGTGCCAGCAGCTTAGACCGTTACGAGCAGTACTTC. It translates to CASSLDRYEQYF. The full variable domain, in which reference TRBV11-2 and TRBJ2-7 provide the parts outside the CDR3, is EAGVAQSPRYKIIEKRQSVAFWCNPISGHATLYWYQQILGQGPKLLIQFQNNGVVDDSQLPKDRFSAERLKGVDSTLKIQPAKLEDSAVYLCASSLDRYEQYFGPGTRLTVT.

The genes are TRBV7-9 and TRBJ2-7, with D hard to call. The CDR3 is 12 residues long. The germline V and J ends were trimmed by 8 bases and 3 bases, with 11 bases remaining between them. Per the germline V gene, CDR1 is SEHNR and CDR2 is FQNEAQ (reference sequence). The chain's CDR3 is CASAFGGYEQYF. In DNA, the CDR3 is TGTGCCAGCGCGTTTGGCGGCTACGAGCAGTACTTC.

The chain has TRBV5-8 and TRBJ2-5; 9 nucleotides match TRBD1. Germline V CDR1 and CDR2: SGHTS, YDEGEE. This CDR3 has 14 amino acids. V lost 6 bases and J lost 5; bases outside the gene matches: 8. CDR3 sequence: CASIKDRGGETQYF. The CDR3 coding sequence is TGTGCCAGCATCAAGGACAGGGGCGGGGAGACCCAGTACTTC. The entire variable domain, with the rest obtained from reference TRBV5-8 and TRBJ2-5, is as follows: EAGVTQSPTHLIKTRGQQATLRCSPISGHTSVYWYQQALGLGLQFLLWYDEGEERNRGNFPPRFSGRQFPNYSSELNVNALELEDSALYLCASIKDRGGETQYFGPGTRLLVL.

This chain uses TRBV9 with TRBJ2-3; D is unresolved. The V gene's germline CDR1 is SGDLS and CDR2 YYNGEE. V was trimmed by 0 bases and J by 2 bases, leaving 4 bases between them. The CDR3 has 13 residues. In nucleotides, the CDR3 is TGTGCCAGCAGCGTAGCTACCACAGATACGCAGTATTTT. Amino acid sequence: CASSVATTDTQYF.

The rearrangement joins TRBV30 to TRBJ1-6, with 8 bases identical to TRBD1. CDR1 is GTSNPN, CDR2 SVGIG, per germline (reference sequence). The ends lost 3 bases at V and 7 bases at J; junction bases unmatched: 5. This CDR3 comprises 14 residues. The CDR3 reads CAWSQGARNSPLHF. The CDR3 DNA follows: TGTGCCTGGAGCCAGGGGGCGAGGAATTCACCCCTCCACTTT.

The V call is TRBV6-1, the J call TRBJ2-7; no clear D. The CDR3 spans 12 residues. Trimming shortened V by 6 bases and J by 4 bases, and 10 bases separated the two germline ends. In germline, CDR1 is MNHNS, CDR2 SASEGT. For the CDR3, the DNA is TGTGCCAGCAGATCTCCGTTGTACGAGCAGTACTTC. This encodes CASRSPLYEQYF.

The chain couples TRBV9 to TRBJ2-7; TRBD1 matches at 8 bases. Germline lookup yields CDR1 SGDLS and CDR2 YYNGEE. J lost 4 bases, V lost 4 bases, and 10 bases had no gene match. The CDR3 spans 15 residues. CDR3 DNA: TGTGCCAGCAGCCCCTCCGGGACAGGCCGTTACGAGCAGTACTTC. Amino acids: CASSPSGTGRYEQYF. Using reference TRBV9 and TRBJ2-7 for the parts outside the CDR3, the full variable domain is DSGVTQTPKHLITATGQRVTLRCSPRSGDLSVYWYQQSLDQGLQFLIQYYNGEERAKGNILERFSAQQFPDLHSELNLSSLELGDSALYFCASSPSGTGRYEQYFGPGTRLTVT.

The J gene is TRBJ2-1, the V gene TRBV5-6; tentatively, D is TRBD1 (6 bases). The length of the CDR3 is 15 residues. Germline V gives CDR1 SGHDT, CDR2 YYEEEE. Trimming left V 5 bases short and J 5 bases short, with 17 bases between. The CDR3 nucleotides read TGTGCCAGCAGACGTCGCCAGGGGTCGGACAATGAGCAGTTCTTC. This sequence encodes CASRRRQGSDNEQFF.

This chain joins TRBV29-1 and TRBJ2-5; TRBD1 matches 9 bases. V was pared by 6 bases and J by 6 bases, with 2 bases of the junction left unmatched. The germline V gene encodes CDR1 SQVTM and CDR2 ANQGSEA. This CDR3 is built from 11 residues. The DNA of the CDR3 is TGCAGCGTCGGACAGGGGCAGACCCAGTACTTC. Encoded protein: CSVGQGQTQYF.

The rearrangement links TRBV5-1 to TRBJ1-3; 7 bases are a match to TRBD1. The length of the CDR3 is 14 residues. Germline V gives CDR1 SGHRS, CDR2 YFSETQ. The ends lost 4 bases at V and 3 bases at J; junction bases unmatched: 4. The CDR3 here is CASSPGTDGNTIYF. The CDR3 DNA follows: TGCGCCAGCAGCCCTGGGACAGATGGAAACACCATATATTTT.

V and J are TRBV28 and TRBJ1-2; no firm D call. V was pared by 3 bases and J by 12 bases, with 17 bases between. Germline V lookup: CDR1 MDHEN, CDR2 SYDVKM. The CDR3 length is 13 residues. The CDR3 reads CASSLLGRRVHTF. For the CDR3, the DNA is TGTGCCAGCAGTTTGCTTGGGAGGCGAGTTCACACCTTC.

The rearrangement uses TRBV28 and TRBJ1-2; D call uncertain. This CDR3 is built from 13 residues. With 6 bases removed from V and 8 bases from J, the gap between germline ends came to 16 bases. Germline V gene sequence: CDR1 MDHEN, CDR2 SYDVKM. CDR3 protein: CASRLYGPTGYTF. CDR3 nucleotides: TGTGCCAGCAGACTCTATGGGCCGACGGGCTACACCTTC.

The rearrangement links TRBV14 to TRBJ1-1; weak D call: TRBD1 (6 bases). This CDR3 region has 16 residues. The ends were cut back, 9 bases at V and 7 bases at J, with 27 bases in the middle. The germline V gene has CDR1 SGHDN and CDR2 FVKESK. The CDR3 nucleotides read TGTGCCAGTAGCGCTGGGCAGGGGTTTCTTGAGGGTGAAGCTTTCTTT. Translation gives CASSAGQGFLEGEAFF.

A single count supports this clone. V and J are TRBV19 and TRBJ1-5; maybe TRBD1 (5 bases). The V end was cut by 1 base, the J end by 4 bases, with 14 bases between. This CDR3 has 16 amino acids. Germline V lookup: CDR1 LNHDA, CDR2 SQIVND (reference sequence). CDR3 in DNA: TGTGCCAGTAGTATAGGGGGCAGGGCCTTGAATCAGCCCCAGCATTTT. Protein sequence: CASSIGGRALNQPQHF.

The chain has TRBV27 and TRBJ2-1, with a possible D match to TRBD2 (7 bases). Trimming cost V 3 bases and J 5 bases, with 11 bases left between them. CDR1 and CDR2 (germline): MNHEY, SMNVEV (reference sequence). The CDR3 sequence is 14 residues long. The CDR3 region is CASSFVGGHNEQFF. CDR3 DNA sequence: TGTGCCAGCAGTTTTGTGGGGGGGCACAATGAGCAGTTCTTC.

On this clone: The sample contains more than one DNA sequence encoding this CDR3. The chain recombines TRBV6-6 with TRBJ2-3, with 9 bases identical to TRBD2. The CDR3 length is 15 residues. In germline, CDR1 is MNHNY, CDR2 SVGAGI (reference sequence). V shed 4 bases and J 3 bases; nucleotides not matched to a gene: 5. The CDR3 here is CASSSLLAGTDTQYF. The CDR3 nucleotides read TGTGCCAGCAGTTCCCTTCTAGCGGGAACAGATACGCAGTATTTT.

The V and J genes are TRBV21-1 and TRBJ2-1; the D segment call TRBD2 is taken from the table without a DNA check. TRBV21-1 is described as a pseudogene. This CDR3 has 12 amino acids. The DNA of the CDR3 is TGTGCCAGCAGCCCTCCGGAGGATGAGCAGTTCTTC. As protein: CASSPPEDEQFF.

The chain uses TRBV7-9 and TRBJ1-1, with D unresolved. Trimming removed 1 base at V and 0 bases at J, with 9 bases between. Looked up from germline, CDR1 is SEHNR and CDR2 is FQNEAQ (reference sequence). This CDR3 comprises 15 residues. CDR3 residues: CASSLVQTLNTEAFF. CDR3 nucleotides: TGTGCCAGCAGCTTAGTCCAGACTTTGAACACTGAAGCTTTCTTT. Using reference TRBV7-9 and TRBJ1-1 for the parts outside the CDR3, the full variable domain is DTGVSQNPRHKITKRGQNVTFRCDPISEHNRLYWYRQTLGQGPEFLTYFQNEAQLEKSRLLSDRFSAERPKGSFSTLEIQRTEQGDSAMYLCASSLVQTLNTEAFFGQGTRLTVV.

The J gene is TRBJ2-3, the V gene TRBV11-2, with 7 bases that match TRBD1. CDR1 SGHAT and CDR2 FQNNGV come from the germline V gene. V gave up 10 bases and J gave up 6 bases; unmatched junction bases: 19. CDR3 length: 16 amino acids. The CDR3 is CATPLDRALRGDTQYF. The CDR3 DNA reads TGTGCCACACCTTTAGACAGGGCCCTTAGGGGTGATACGCAGTATTTT.